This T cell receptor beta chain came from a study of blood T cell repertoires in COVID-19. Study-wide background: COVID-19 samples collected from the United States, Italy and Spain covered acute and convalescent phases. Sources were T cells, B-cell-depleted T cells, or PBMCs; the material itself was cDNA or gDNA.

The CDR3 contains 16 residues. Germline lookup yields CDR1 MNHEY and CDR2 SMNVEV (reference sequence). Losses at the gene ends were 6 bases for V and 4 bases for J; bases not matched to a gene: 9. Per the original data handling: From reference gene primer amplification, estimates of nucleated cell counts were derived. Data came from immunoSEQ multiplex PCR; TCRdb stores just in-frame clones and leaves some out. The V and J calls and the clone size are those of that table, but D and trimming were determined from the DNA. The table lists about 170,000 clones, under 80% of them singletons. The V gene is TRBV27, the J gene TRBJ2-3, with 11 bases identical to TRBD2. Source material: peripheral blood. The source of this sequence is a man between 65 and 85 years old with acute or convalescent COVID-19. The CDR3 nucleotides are TGTGCCAGCAGCCGTATCGGACTAGCGGGCCCAGATACGCAGTATTTT. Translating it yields CASSRIGLAGPDTQYF.